A selection of T cell receptor beta chains follows, all from one sample in a study of post-analysis software for immune sequencing data. In TCRdb, the PCR reads were re-called with MiXCR into one record per CDR3 protein. The table records hundreds of thousands of distinct CDR3 sequences, 45% of them present only once. Sequencing was carried out using blood. These receptor sequences come from a girl aged 5-17 years with multiple sclerosis. Both conserved end residues are part of each CDR3. The order of the fields is V gene, clone size, D gene, J gene, CDR3 protein, CDR3 DNA. The D gene is left open where the match is weak. Where a row states a size, it is once, few, many or the class of an expanded clone; other rows omit it.

TRBV6-2/TRBV6-3	few	TRBD1	TRBJ1-1	CASSPQQGGTEAFF	TGTGCCAGCAGCCCCCAACAGGGGGGCACTGAAGCTTTCTTT
TRBV20-1	many	TRBD1	TRBJ1-1	CSARETGANTEAFF	TGCAGTGCTAGGGAGACAGGGGCGAACACTGAAGCTTTCTTT
TRBV4-1	few	.	TRBJ2-6	CASSQNSNRGANVLTF	TGCGCCAGCAGCCAAAACAGCAACCGTGGGGCCAACGTCCTGACTTTC
TRBV10-2	.	TRBD2	TRBJ2-3	CASSDPRGRTSGRGTDTQYF	TGCGCCAGCAGTGACCCTAGGGGGAGGACTAGCGGGAGAGGCACAGATACGCAGTATTTT
TRBV20-1	few	.	TRBJ2-1	CSARQGTRNEQFF	TGCAGTGCTAGACAGGGTACACGCAATGAGCAGTTCTTC
TRBV4-1	.	.	TRBJ1-1	CASSLHKQGALLNTEAFF	TGCGCCAGCAGCCTCCACAAACAGGGTGCCCTCTTGAACACTGAAGCTTTCTTT
TRBV3-1	.	.	TRBJ2-1	CASSPPGGGEQFF	TGTGCCAGCAGCCCCCCAGGCGGCGGTGAGCAGTTCTTC
TRBV7-9	.	.	TRBJ2-5	CTSSLDGRGETQYF	TGTACCAGCAGCTTAGACGGGAGAGGCGAGACCCAGTACTTC
TRBV5-1	.	TRBD1	TRBJ2-1	CASSLQGESSYNEQFF	TGCGCCAGCAGCTTACAGGGGGAGAGCTCCTACAATGAGCAGTTCTTC
TRBV12-3/TRBV12-4	.	.	TRBJ1-4	CASSFPRDQLFF	TGTGCCAGCAGTTTTCCTCGGGACCAACTGTTTTTT